This T cell receptor (beta chain) was captured by sequencing in a study of blood T cell repertoires in COVID-19. Everyone who took part was roughly 18 to 89 years old, and they came from 24 US areas. Allocation to cohorts depended on clinical history reported by the participants. Germline lookup yields CDR1 SGHNT and CDR2 YYREEE (reference sequence). There are 13 residues in the CDR3. V was shortened by 0 bases and J by 7 bases, with 10 bases between the two germline ends. In the study's own analysis: Reference gene primer amplification gave nucleated cell count estimates. Profiled with immunoSEQ multiplex PCR; TCRdb holds only in-frame clones, not every one. That table gives V, J and clone size, and the DNA gave D and trimming. The sample consists of 250,000 to 300,000 clones, roughly 93% of them appearing once.

Sequencing was carried out using PBMCs or T cells enriched from blood (not recorded which). J is TRBJ1-2 and V is TRBV5-4; possible D gene TRBD1, 6 bases. This receptor was identified in a woman in her thirties or forties with acute COVID-19. The DNA for the CDR3 is TGTGCCAGCAGCTTGGACAGGGTTGGTGGCTACACCTTC. Its translation: CASSLDRVGGYTF.